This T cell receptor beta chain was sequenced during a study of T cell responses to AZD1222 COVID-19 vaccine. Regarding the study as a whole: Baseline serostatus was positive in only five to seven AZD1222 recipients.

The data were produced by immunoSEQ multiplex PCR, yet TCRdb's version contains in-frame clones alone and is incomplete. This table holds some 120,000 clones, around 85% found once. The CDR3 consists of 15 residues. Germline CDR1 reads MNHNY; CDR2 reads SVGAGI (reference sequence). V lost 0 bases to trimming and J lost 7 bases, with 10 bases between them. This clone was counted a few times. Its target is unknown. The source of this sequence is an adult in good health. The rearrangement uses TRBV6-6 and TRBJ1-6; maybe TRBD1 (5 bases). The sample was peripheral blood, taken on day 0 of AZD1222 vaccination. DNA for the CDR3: TGTGCCAGCAGTTACTCCGACCAGGGCAATTCACCCCTCCACTTT. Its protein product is CASSYSDQGNSPLHF.